This T cell receptor beta chain was documented in a study of blood T cell repertoires in COVID-19. Looking at the study overall: Specimens from acute and convalescent COVID-19 originated in the United States, Italy and Spain. PBMCs, B-cell-depleted T cells, or T cells were the source of the cDNA or gDNA that made up the material.

V lost 5 bases to trimming and J lost 0 bases, with 17 bases between them. The CDR3 is 16 residues long. From germline, CDR1 is SEHNR and CDR2 FQNEAQ (reference sequence). Per the study methods: Estimation of nucleated cell counts relied on the amplification of reference gene primers. Method: immunoSEQ multiplex PCR; TCRdb's copy keeps in-frame clones and lacks some. The V and J calls and clone size are taken from that table; D and trimming were inferred from the DNA. The sample holds about 150,000 clones, more than 65% seen once. Sequences were obtained from peripheral blood. The chain employs TRBV7-9 and TRBJ2-7, with D maybe TRBD1 (6 bases). This receptor was identified in a man aged 55 to 70 with acute or convalescent COVID-19. CDR3 protein: CASSIPTGMGSYEQYF. In nucleotides, the CDR3 is TGTGCCAGCAGCATTCCAACAGGGATGGGCTCCTACGAGCAGTACTTC.